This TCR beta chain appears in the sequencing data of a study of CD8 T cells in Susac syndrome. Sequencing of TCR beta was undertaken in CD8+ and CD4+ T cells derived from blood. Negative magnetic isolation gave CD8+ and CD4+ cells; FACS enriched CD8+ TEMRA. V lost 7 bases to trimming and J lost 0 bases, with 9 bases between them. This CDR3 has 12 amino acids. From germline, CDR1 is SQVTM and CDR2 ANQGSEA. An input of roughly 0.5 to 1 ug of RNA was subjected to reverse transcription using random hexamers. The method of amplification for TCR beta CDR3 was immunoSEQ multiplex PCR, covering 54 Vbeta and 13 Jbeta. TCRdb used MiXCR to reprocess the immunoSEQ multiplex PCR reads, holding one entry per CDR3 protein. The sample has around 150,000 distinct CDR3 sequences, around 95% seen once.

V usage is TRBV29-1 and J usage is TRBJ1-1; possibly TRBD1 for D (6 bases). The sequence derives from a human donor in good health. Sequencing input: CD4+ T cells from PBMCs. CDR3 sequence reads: CSAQGMNTEAFF. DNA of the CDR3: TGCAGCGCCCAGGGGATGAACACTGAAGCTTTCTTT.